A selection of T cell receptor beta chains follows, all from one sample in a study of T cell responses to AZD1222 COVID-19 vaccine. Clones were sequenced by immunoSEQ multiplex PCR, and TCRdb holds only the in-frame ones, with some missing. The sample lists tens of thousands of clones, roughly 89% seen once, with about 9.6% in the top ten. The sequences come from peripheral blood, collected 28 days after the second AZD1222 dose. These receptors were collected from an adult who received the AZD1222 COVID-19 vaccine. Both conserved end residues are part of each CDR3. Fields, in order: V gene, D gene, clone size, J gene, CDR3 DNA, CDR3 protein. The D gene is left open where the match is weak. Some rows have no size entry. The others give once, few or many, or a class for an expanded clone.

>TRBV7-2|TRBD1|once|TRBJ1-1
TGTGCCAGCAGCTTAGGTGGGACAGGTCCGAAAGCTTTCTTT
CASSLGGTGPKAFF
>TRBV5-4|-|-|TRBJ1-4
TGTGCCAGCAGCTTGGCCCTAGGTGAAAAACTGTTTTTT
CASSLALGEKLFF
>TRBV6-5|-|-|TRBJ1-4
TGTGCCAGCAGTTACGGGGGGGTAGGTGAAAAACTGTTTTTT
CASSYGGVGEKLFF
>TRBV29-1|-|-|TRBJ2-3
TGCAGCGCCAGAGGAGTATCAGGGGCGGGAGATACGCAGTATTTT
CSARGVSGAGDTQYF
>TRBV5-1|-|-|TRBJ2-1
TGCGCCAGCAGCCTGGGAGACGGCCTTCCCTCTGGGAATGAGCAGTTCTTC
CASSLGDGLPSGNEQFF
>TRBV7-9|-|-|TRBJ1-2
TGTGCCAGCAGCTCTACCGGGACCGAGATTAACTATGGCTACACCTTC
CASSSTGTEINYGYTF
>TRBV11-3|-|-|TRBJ2-2
TGTGCCAGCGGACCAGAGAACACCGGGGAGCTGTTTTTT
CASGPENTGELFF
>TRBV14|TRBD1|-|TRBJ1-2
TGTGCCAGCAGCCAAGTTCCTGTGGGGACAGCTCTCTATGGCTACACCTTC
CASSQVPVGTALYGYTF
>TRBV5-6|-|-|TRBJ1-1
TGTGCCAGCAGCTTGTTTCGGGGAACTGAAGCTTTCTTT
CASSLFRGTEAFF
>TRBV6-2/TRBV6-3|-|-|TRBJ2-7
TGTGCCAGCAGTGACCCCAGGGGTACAAGCTACGAGCAGTACTTC
CASSDPRGTSYEQYF
>TRBV9|TRBD2|-|TRBJ2-1
TGTGCCAGCAGCGTAGGGATTGGTAGCGGGAGATGGGTTGCCAGGGAGCAGTTCTTC
CASSVGIGSGRWVAREQFF
>TRBV9|-|-|TRBJ1-1
TGTGCCAGCAGCGTAAGTCCTACAGGGAGAGGGGACACTGAAGCTTTCTTT
CASSVSPTGRGDTEAFF
>TRBV30|-|few|TRBJ2-7
TGTGCCTGGAAACAGGGAGTCCACGAGCAGTACTTC
CAWKQGVHEQYF
>TRBV7-8|-|-|TRBJ1-6
TGTGCCAGCAGTCCTCTCGGACGGAATTCACCCCTCCACTTT
CASSPLGRNSPLHF
>TRBV7-9|-|-|TRBJ1-2
TGTGCCAGCAGCTTTTCCCGGACAAACTATGGCTACACCTTC
CASSFSRTNYGYTF
>TRBV5-6|-|-|TRBJ2-7
TGTGCCAGCAGCTTGGCCCAGGGGGGCGAGCAGTACTTC
CASSLAQGGEQYF
>TRBV19|-|-|TRBJ1-1
TGTGCCAGTAGTATAGATCTGGCAAACACTGAAGCTTTCTTT
CASSIDLANTEAFF
>TRBV7-8|-|once|TRBJ1-1
TGTGCCAGCAGCTTAGACAGACCAATTCGGACTGAAGCTTTCTTT
CASSLDRPIRTEAFF
>TRBV12-5|TRBD1|-|TRBJ2-2
TGTGCTAGTGCCCACGGGACAGAAGACACCGGGGAGCTGTTTTTT
CASAHGTEDTGELFF
>TRBV5-4|-|-|TRBJ1-1
TGTGCCAGCAGCGCCAGGGGACCGAACACTGAAGCTTTCTTT
CASSARGPNTEAFF
>TRBV3-1/TRBV3-2|TRBD2|-|TRBJ2-2
TGTGCCAGCAGTCTAGCGGGAGGGATCACCGGGGAGCTGTTTTTT
CASSLAGGITGELFF
>TRBV6-6|TRBD2|-|TRBJ2-5
TGTGCCAGCAGTTTCCCCCCGGCGGGGGACCAAGAGACCCAGTACTTC
CASSFPPAGDQETQYF
>TRBV11-1|-|-|TRBJ1-1
TGTACGATGAACACTGAAGCTTTCTTT
CTMNTEAFF
>TRBV7-2|-|-|TRBJ1-6
TGTGCCAGCAGCTCCCTCGGGAAGACCTATAATTCACCCCTCCACTTT
CASSSLGKTYNSPLHF
>TRBV29-1|-|few|TRBJ1-1
TGCAGCGTCCCACAGGGTGGCAACACTGAAGCTTTCTTT
CSVPQGGNTEAFF
>TRBV29-1|-|-|TRBJ1-1
TGCAGCGGGGCAAAGGGCAGCGAAGCTTTCTTT
CSGAKGSEAFF
>TRBV7-2|-|-|TRBJ1-1
TGTGCCAGCAGCTGGTTCTTAGATGGGCCTCCGGGCACTGAAGCTTTCTTT
CASSWFLDGPPGTEAFF
>TRBV19|-|-|TRBJ2-3
TGTGCCAGTAGTATAGCCGGGGTTACAGATACGCAGTATTTT
CASSIAGVTDTQYF
>TRBV30|-|-|TRBJ1-6
TGTGCCTGGAGTGTAGGGGGGGGCGGTAAACAACCCCTCCACTTT
CAWSVGGGGKQPLHF
>TRBV18|TRBD1|-|TRBJ1-2
TGTGCCAGCTCCCCCAGCGTCGGGACAGCTAACTATGGCTACACCTTC
CASSPSVGTANYGYTF
>TRBV24-1|-|-|TRBJ1-5
TGTGCCACCAGTGCCCGAGGCCAGGGCAGCAGCCAGCCCCAGCATTTT
CATSARGQGSSQPQHF
>TRBV19|TRBD2|-|TRBJ2-5
TGTGCCAGTAGTATCTCGGGGGGGCCGTTGCAGACCCAGTACTTC
CASSISGGPLQTQYF
>TRBV11-3|-|-|TRBJ2-1
TGTGCCAGCAGCTTGCCTACCCAGCTCAATGAGCAGTTCTTC
CASSLPTQLNEQFF
>TRBV5-1|-|-|TRBJ2-5
TGCGCCAGCAGCTTGGCTGGGGAAAAGACCCAGTACTTC
CASSLAGEKTQYF
>TRBV9|-|-|TRBJ1-1
TGTGCCAGCAGCGTAGGTGTAGGTGAAGCTTTCTTT
CASSVGVGEAFF
>TRBV25-1|-|-|TRBJ1-1
TGTGCCACCACGGACAGAGCCACTGAAGCTTTCTTT
CATTDRATEAFF
>TRBV4-3|-|-|TRBJ1-4
TGCGCCAGCAGCCAAGAATCCAGGGGCATTGAAAAACTGTTTTTT
CASSQESRGIEKLFF
>TRBV28|-|-|TRBJ2-1
TGTGCCAGCAGTCCGACAAGCGGAGTTCCCTCCTACTACAATGAGCAGTTCTTC
CASSPTSGVPSYYNEQFF
>TRBV7-2|TRBD1|-|TRBJ1-2
TGTGCCAGCAGCCCAACCGGGACAGGGGTTAACTATGGCTACACCTTC
CASSPTGTGVNYGYTF
>TRBV7-3|TRBD1|-|TRBJ2-5
TGTGCCAGCAGTCGGGACAGTCAAGAGACCCAGTACTTC
CASSRDSQETQYF
>TRBV19|TRBD2|-|TRBJ2-1
TGTGCCAGTAGTATTTCCAGCGGGACTTACAATGAGCAGTTCTTC
CASSISSGTYNEQFF
>TRBV5-1|TRBD1|once|TRBJ2-7
TGCGCCAGCAGCTTGGACGGTGGGACAGGCTACGAGCAGTACTTC
CASSLDGGTGYEQYF
>TRBV7-9|TRBD2|-|TRBJ2-1
TGTGCCAGCAGCTTAAAGCAGGGACTAGCGGGCCATGAGCAGTTCTTC
CASSLKQGLAGHEQFF
>TRBV9|-|-|TRBJ2-3
TGTGCCACCGCCCCCCTAGACTGGAACACAGATACGCAGTATTTT
CATAPLDWNTDTQYF
>TRBV9|-|-|TRBJ1-3
TGTGCCAGCAGCCTCAATTTGGGGGATCGGAACACCATATATTTT
CASSLNLGDRNTIYF
>TRBV7-2|-|-|TRBJ2-1
TGTGCCAGCAGCTTAGGTGGGCGGGGAAGCTCCTACAATGAGCAGTTCTTC
CASSLGGRGSSYNEQFF
>TRBV24-1|TRBD2|-|TRBJ2-3
TGTGCCACCAGTGATAAAGTAGCGGGAGATGCAGATACGCAGTATTTT
CATSDKVAGDADTQYF